A selection of T cell receptor beta chains follows, all from one sample in a study of cytotoxic CD8 clonotypes in ibrutinib-treated CLL. Repertoires were generated with immunoSEQ multiplex PCR, while TCRdb's copy carries only in-frame clones and drops some. The profile shows about 21,000 clones, under 80% of them singletons. Sequencing was performed on PBMCs, taken before ibrutinib treatment. The receptors here all came from a human donor with chronic lymphocytic leukemia. The CDR3 runs from the conserved cysteine through the conserved F or W. D genes are given only for firm matches. Size is stated for part of the rows, as once, few or many counts, or as a class when the clone is expanded.

V gene	clone size	D gene	J gene	CDR3 DNA	CDR3 protein
TRBV2	-	-	TRBJ2-7	TGTGCCAGCGGGAGGAGCGAGCAGTACTTC	CASGRSEQYF
TRBV28	few	TRBD2	TRBJ2-4	TGTGCCAGCGTTCCGAGCGGGAGGCCCATAGCCAAAAACATTCAGTACTTC	CASVPSGRPIAKNIQYF
TRBV28	few	TRBD1	TRBJ2-7	TGTGCCAGCAGTTCACCCCAGGGGACAGGACACCGGGGACTCCAGCCCTACGAGCAGTACTTC	CASSSPQGTGHRGLQPYEQYF
TRBV5-1	-	-	TRBJ1-3	TGCGCCAGCAGCTTTGATCGAAACACCATATATTTT	CASSFDRNTIYF
TRBV5-1	once	-	TRBJ2-7	TGCGCCAGCAGCTCCCTCCGGGCGGTCCACGAGCAGTACTTC	CASSSLRAVHEQYF
TRBV27	-	-	TRBJ2-1	TGTGCCAGCAGGGGCTCGAGCTCCTACAATGAGCAGTTCTTC	CASRGSSSYNEQFF
TRBV6-6	once	-	TRBJ1-1	TGTGCCAGCAGTTACTTCGGACAGTCGGAAGCTTTCTTT	CASSYFGQSEAFF
TRBV7-7	-	TRBD1	TRBJ2-5	TGTGCTAGCAGCCTACTACAGGGGCTTCAAGAGACCCAGTACTTC	CASSLLQGLQETQYF
TRBV2	-	-	TRBJ2-7	TGTGCCAGCAGCGAAGGTAGGACTCGAGAGCAGTACTTC	CASSEGRTREQYF
TRBV5-1	few	-	TRBJ1-4	TGCGCCAGCAGCCCGGATGGGCCCTCCACCCATAATGAAAAACTGTTTTTT	CASSPDGPSTHNEKLFF
TRBV10-3	-	-	TRBJ2-7	TGTGCCTGCAACAGGGGAGGCTCCTACGAGCAGTACTTC	CACNRGGSYEQYF
TRBV19	-	TRBD1	TRBJ1-5	TGTGCCAGTAGTTCTTTCAGGGGGGAGGGCAATCAGCCCCAGCATTTT	CASSSFRGEGNQPQHF
TRBV30	-	-	TRBJ2-2	TGTGCCTGGAATCTTGGGGCTCGAGCCACCGGGGAGCTGTTTTTT	CAWNLGARATGELFF
TRBV5-1	few	TRBD1	TRBJ2-5	TGCGCCAGCAGCGTCGGGACAGGCGAGGAGACCCAGTACTTC	CASSVGTGEETQYF
TRBV6-1	-	-	TRBJ2-1	TGTGCCAGCACCAGGGGAGGTGAGCAGTTCTTC	CASTRGGEQFF